This T cell receptor (beta chain) originates from a study of human T cells and chemical hapten exposure. The CDR3 contains 12 residues. The junction had 4 bases not matched to a gene; V was cut back by 5 bases and J by 3 bases. Germline values: CDR1 DFQATT, CDR2 SNEGSKA (reference sequence). As originally analysed: TCR counts had a median of about 92,000 per sample and spanned about 23,224 to 690,600. TCRdb processed the RACE reads anew with MiXCR; each CDR3 protein has one entry. None of the V and J calls come from the authors' own analysis; TCRdb made them. This table holds around 200,000 distinct CDR3 sequences, just under 30% found once. As to time point: pre-sensitization, week 0. Indicated treatment: therapeutic diphenylcyclopropenone sensitization with weekly scalp DPC. Unfractionated whole blood yielded total RNA. This clonotype was seen a handful of times.

The receptor was derived from a woman aged 25 to 39 with alopecia areata. Some clones in this sample may be carry-over from other donors' samples. The rearrangement uses TRBV20-1 and TRBJ2-7; TRBD1 matches at 7 bases. Sequenced here: whole blood, sampled in connection with sensitization to the hapten diphenylcyclopropenone (DPC). The CDR3 DNA is TGCAGTGCTCCTGGACAGGTCTACGAGCAGTACTTC. Its translation is CSAPGQVYEQYF.